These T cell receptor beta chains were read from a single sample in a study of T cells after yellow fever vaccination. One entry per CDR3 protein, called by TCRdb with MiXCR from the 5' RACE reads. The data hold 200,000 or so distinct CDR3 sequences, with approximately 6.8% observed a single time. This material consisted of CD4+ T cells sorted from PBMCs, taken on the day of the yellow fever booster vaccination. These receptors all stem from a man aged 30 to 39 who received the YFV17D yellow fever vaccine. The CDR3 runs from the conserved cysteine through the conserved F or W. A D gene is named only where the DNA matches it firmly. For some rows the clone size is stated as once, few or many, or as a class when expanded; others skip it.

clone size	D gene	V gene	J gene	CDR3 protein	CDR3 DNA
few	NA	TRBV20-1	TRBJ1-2	CSAGGSPLRGGYTF	TGCAGTGCTGGTGGGTCCCCACTCAGGGGAGGCTACACCTTC
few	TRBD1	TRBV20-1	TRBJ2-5	CSAQRQGAWETQYF	TGCAGTGCTCAAAGACAGGGGGCTTGGGAGACCCAGTACTTC
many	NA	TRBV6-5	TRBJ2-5	CASSYVEGYPDESQYF	TGTGCCAGCAGTTACGTAGAGGGATACCCAGATGAGTCCCAGTACTTC
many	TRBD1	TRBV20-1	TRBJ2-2	CSARDGQGASTGELFF	TGCAGTGCTAGAGACGGACAGGGGGCGAGCACCGGGGAGCTGTTTTTT
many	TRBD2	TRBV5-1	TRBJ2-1	CASTGWGGSYNEQFF	TGCGCCAGCACTGGGTGGGGGGGCTCCTACAATGAGCAGTTCTTC
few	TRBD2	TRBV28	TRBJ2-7	CASRQGGSEQYF	TGTGCCAGTCGACAAGGCGGGAGCGAGCAGTACTTC
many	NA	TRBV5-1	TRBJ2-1	CASSLSMQGQSLREQFF	TGCGCCAGCAGCTTGAGTATGCAGGGGCAGTCTCTCCGAGAGCAGTTCTTC
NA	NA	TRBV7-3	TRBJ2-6	CASSHWTGSGANVLTF	TGTGCCAGCAGCCACTGGACGGGTTCTGGGGCCAACGTCCTGACTTTC
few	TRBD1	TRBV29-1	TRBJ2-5	CSARYPGQQETQYF	TGCAGCGCCCGATACCCGGGACAGCAAGAGACCCAGTACTTC
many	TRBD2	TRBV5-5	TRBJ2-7	CASSLTGGGSEQYF	TGTGCCAGCAGCCTAACAGGCGGGGGGAGCGAGCAGTACTTC
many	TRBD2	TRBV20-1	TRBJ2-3	CSASWASGSSDTQYF	TGCAGTGCTAGTTGGGCTAGCGGGAGCTCAGATACGCAGTATTTT
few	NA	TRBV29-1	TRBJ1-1	CSVGKGGTEAFF	TGCAGCGTCGGGAAAGGGGGCACTGAAGCTTTCTTT
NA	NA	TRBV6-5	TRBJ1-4	CASSSRFDNEKLFF	TGTGCCAGCAGTTCCAGGTTCGATAATGAAAAACTGTTTTTT
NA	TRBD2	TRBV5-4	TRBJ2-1	CASRGTSGNNEQFF	TGTGCCAGCAGGGGGACTAGCGGGAACAATGAGCAGTTCTTC
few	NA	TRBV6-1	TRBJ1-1	CASREIGGANLF	TGTGCCAGCAGGGAGATTGGGGGCGCGAACCTTTTT
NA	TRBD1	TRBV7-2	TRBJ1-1	CASSLAGTGKVTEAFF	TGTGCCAGCAGCTTAGCGGGGACAGGGAAGGTCACTGAAGCTTTCTTT
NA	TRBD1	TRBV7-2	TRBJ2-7	CASSKGQPLSYEQYF	TGTGCCAGCAGCAAGGGACAGCCTCTTTCCTACGAGCAGTACTTC
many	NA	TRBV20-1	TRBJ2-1	CSARDPRAGQVNEQFF	TGCAGTGCTAGAGATCCCCGGGCGGGGCAGGTCAATGAGCAGTTCTTC
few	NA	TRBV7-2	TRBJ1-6	CASSWGRRGINSPLHF	TGTGCCAGCAGCTGGGGCAGAAGGGGGATAAATTCACCCCTCCACTTT
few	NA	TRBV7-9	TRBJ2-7	CASSLGGRGIEQYF	TGTGCCAGCAGCTTGGGCGGCCGAGGAATCGAGCAGTACTTC
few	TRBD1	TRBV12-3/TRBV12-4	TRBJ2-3	CASSPRTGGDTQYF	TGTGCCAGCAGTCCGCGGACAGGTGGGGATACGCAGTATTTT
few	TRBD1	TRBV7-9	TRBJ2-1	CASSLTGGDGKQFF	TGTGCCAGCAGCTTAACAGGGGGAGACGGGAAGCAGTTCTTC
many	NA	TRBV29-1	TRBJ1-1	CSAYRVNTEAFF	TGCAGCGCGTACAGGGTGAACACTGAAGCTTTCTTT
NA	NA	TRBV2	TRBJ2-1	CASTYGSKGEQFF	TGTGCCAGCACCTACGGCAGTAAGGGTGAGCAGTTCTTC
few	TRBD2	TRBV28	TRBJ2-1	CASGTSGTEQFF	TGTGCCTCCGGGACTAGCGGAACTGAGCAGTTCTTC